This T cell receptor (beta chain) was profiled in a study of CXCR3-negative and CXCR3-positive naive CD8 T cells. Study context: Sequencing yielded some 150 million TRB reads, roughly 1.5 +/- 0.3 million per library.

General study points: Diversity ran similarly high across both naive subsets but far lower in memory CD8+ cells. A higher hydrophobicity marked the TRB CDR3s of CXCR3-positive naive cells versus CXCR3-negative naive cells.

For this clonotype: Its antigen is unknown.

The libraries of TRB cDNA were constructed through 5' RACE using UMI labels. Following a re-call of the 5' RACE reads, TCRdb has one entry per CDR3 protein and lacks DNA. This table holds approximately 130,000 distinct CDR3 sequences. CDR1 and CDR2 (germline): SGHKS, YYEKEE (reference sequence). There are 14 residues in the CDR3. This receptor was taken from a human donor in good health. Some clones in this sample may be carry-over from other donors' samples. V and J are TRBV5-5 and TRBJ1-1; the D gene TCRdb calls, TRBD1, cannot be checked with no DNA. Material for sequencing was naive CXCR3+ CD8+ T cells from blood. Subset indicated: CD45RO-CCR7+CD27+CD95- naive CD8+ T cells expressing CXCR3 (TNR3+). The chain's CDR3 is CASSLYPGNTEAFF.